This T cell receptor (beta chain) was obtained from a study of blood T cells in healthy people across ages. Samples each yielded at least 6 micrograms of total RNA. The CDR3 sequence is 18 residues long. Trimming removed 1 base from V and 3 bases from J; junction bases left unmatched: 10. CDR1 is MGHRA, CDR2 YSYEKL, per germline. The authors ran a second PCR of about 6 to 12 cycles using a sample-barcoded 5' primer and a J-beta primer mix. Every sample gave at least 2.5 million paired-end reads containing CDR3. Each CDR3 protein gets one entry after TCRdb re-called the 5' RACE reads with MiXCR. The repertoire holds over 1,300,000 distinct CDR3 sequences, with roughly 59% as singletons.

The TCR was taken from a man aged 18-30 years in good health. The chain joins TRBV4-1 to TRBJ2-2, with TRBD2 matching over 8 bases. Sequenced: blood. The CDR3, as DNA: TGCGCCAGCAGCCAAGTGCCTGCGGGGGGAATCGACACCGGGGAGCTGTTTTTT. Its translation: CASSQVPAGGIDTGELFF.